This T cell receptor (beta chain) was sequenced in a study of T cells in localized non-small cell lung cancer. Findings and limits, study-wide: Because sequencing included only one region (of the tumor), heterogeneity remains possible. A median of around 60 of the top 100 tumor clones appeared in adjacent lung, which was paired and uninvolved.

This clone was picked up one time. Its antigen remains unknown. Assay: immunoSEQ multiplex PCR; the TCRdb copy retains only in-frame clones and omits some. This sample has around 23,000 clones, with about nine tenths found just once. V shed 7 bases and J 2 bases; nucleotides not matched to a gene: 3. CDR3 size: 14 residues. Germline CDR1 is SGHDN and CDR2 is FVKESK. The starting material was peripheral blood, obtained before any cancer treatment. The chain recombines TRBV14 with TRBJ1-3, with 9 bases matching TRBD1. The sequence derives from a woman between 40 and 69 years old with stage I lung adenocarcinoma. CDR3 DNA: TGTGCCAGCACCCGGACAGGGGCTGGAAACACCATATATTTT. As protein: CASTRTGAGNTIYF.